In its sample, the clone carrying this T cell receptor beta chain was seen a few times. TCRdb ran MiXCR on the reads and lists one entry per CDR3 protein. The data show hundreds of thousands of distinct CDR3 sequences, 24% seen once. The data originate from a study of T cell repertoires in cytomegalovirus infection. The sample taken for sequencing was CD8+ T cells from PBMCs. The TCR sequence derives from a human donor in good health (CMV status not recorded). Some clones in this sample may be carry-over from other donors' samples.

The CDR3, as DNA: TGTGCCAGCAGCTTAGTCACCACTGAAGCTTTCTTT. Amino acid sequence: CASSLVTTEAFF. The chain joins TRBV7-8 to TRBJ1-1; D uncertain. The V and J ends lost 1 base and 4 bases respectively, with 4 bases between them. The CDR3 runs to 12 residues. Germline V lookup: CDR1 SGHVS, CDR2 FQNEAQ. The full variable domain, completed using reference TRBV7-8 and TRBJ1-1, is GAGVSQSPRYKVAKRGQDVALRCDPISGHVSLFWYQQALGQGPEFLTYFQNEAQLDKSGLPSDRFFAERPEGSVSTLKIQRTQQEDSAVYLCASSLVTTEAFFGQGTRLTVV.